This is a list of T cell receptor beta chains from one sample in a study of blood T cell repertoires in COVID-19. TCRdb keeps only in-frame clones here, not all; method: immunoSEQ multiplex PCR. The sample lists some 97,000 clones, 80% to 95% occurring once. The sample was peripheral blood. The receptors come from a man aged 45-60 years with active COVID-19. Both conserved end residues are trimmed from each CDR3. Each record gives: clone size, J gene, V gene, CDR3 protein. Some rows mark clone size as missing; the rest say once, few, many or name a class of expanded clone.

. | TRBJ1-2 | TRBV4-2 | ASSQDTVSGYT
. | TRBJ2-5 | TRBV5-5 | ASSRTGGAPQETQY
. | TRBJ1-1 | TRBV2 | ASSPQGTEAF
once | TRBJ2-2 | TRBV5-1 | ASSLVPLAGAGTGELF
. | TRBJ1-6 | TRBV25-1 | ASSGLTGKNNSPLH
. | TRBJ1-2 | TRBV21-1 | ASSLLSTHQGSYGYT
. | TRBJ1-2 | TRBV7-9 | ASSLDPPANYGYT
. | TRBJ2-5 | TRBV18 | ASSPPVSSGGRRKETQY
. | TRBJ2-1 | TRBV5-1 | ASSSGRGWRSDEQF
. | TRBJ1-1 | TRBV14 | ASSRGTNTEAF
few | TRBJ1-3 | TRBV12-5 | ASGDREEYTIY
. | TRBJ1-1 | TRBV19 | ASSPQANTEAF
. | TRBJ2-3 | TRBV6-1 | ASSENRMPSTDTQY
. | TRBJ2-1 | TRBV29-1 | SVHQSGGNEQF
once | TRBJ2-3 | TRBV11-3 | ASSSPWTSGNPDTQY
. | TRBJ2-1 | TRBV6-1 | ASSGQKSSGFSSYNEQF
. | TRBJ1-1 | TRBV5-5 | ASSPRQGRMNTEAF
. | TRBJ2-7 | TRBV12-3/TRBV12-4 | ASSLGGSYEQY
. | TRBJ2-3 | TRBV6-5 | ASSSPGQGNSDTQY
. | TRBJ2-5 | TRBV5-4 | ASSPGLAGEETQY
once | TRBJ1-1 | TRBV5-6 | ASGPGTGILDTEAF
. | TRBJ2-3 | TRBV2 | ASSDGLAGIRPYTQY
. | TRBJ2-5 | TRBV13 | ASSFSISGTSGGVKTQY
. | TRBJ2-1 | TRBV7-2 | ASSLVLGLAANEQF
. | TRBJ2-2 | TRBV2 | ASSAGARTGELF
once | TRBJ2-2 | TRBV5-1 | ASSLSFGGANTGELF
few | TRBJ2-2 | TRBV24-1 | ATSDLGQGVNTGELF
. | TRBJ2-3 | TRBV11-3 | ASSLRQGATDTQY
. | TRBJ1-6 | TRBV19 | ASTNRPGGAYNSPLH
. | TRBJ1-4 | TRBV2 | ASSVRPLRDRVWEKLF
. | TRBJ1-2 | TRBV9 | ASSVSGAHGYT
medium-sized | TRBJ1-1 | TRBV7-3 | ASSLGPSLEAF
. | TRBJ2-3 | TRBV7-9 | ASSSGTFADTQY
. | TRBJ2-4 | TRBV18 | ASSPRTGGQNIQY
. | TRBJ1-2 | TRBV2 | ASSPGIYYGYT
. | TRBJ2-1 | TRBV11-3 | ASSLGTVNEQF